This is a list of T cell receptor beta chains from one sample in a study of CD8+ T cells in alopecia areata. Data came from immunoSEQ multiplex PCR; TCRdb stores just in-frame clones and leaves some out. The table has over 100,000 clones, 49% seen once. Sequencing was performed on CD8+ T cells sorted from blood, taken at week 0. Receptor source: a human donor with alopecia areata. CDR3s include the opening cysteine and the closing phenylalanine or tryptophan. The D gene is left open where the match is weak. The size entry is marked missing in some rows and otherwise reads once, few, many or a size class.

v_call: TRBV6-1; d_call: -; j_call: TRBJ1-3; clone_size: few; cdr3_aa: CASQGGSSGNTIYF; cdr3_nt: TGTGCCAGCCAAGGGGGGAGCTCTGGAAACACCATATATTTT
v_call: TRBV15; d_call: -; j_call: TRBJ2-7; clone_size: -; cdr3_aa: CATSRGVYEQYF; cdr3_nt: TGTGCCACCAGCAGAGGGGTCTACGAGCAGTACTTC
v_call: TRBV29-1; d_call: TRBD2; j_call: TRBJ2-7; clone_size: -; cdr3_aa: CSVAGRSSYEQYF; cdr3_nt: TGCAGCGTAGCGGGAAGGAGCTCCTACGAGCAGTACTTC
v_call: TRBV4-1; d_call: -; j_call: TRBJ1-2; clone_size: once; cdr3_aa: CASDFTGFGYGYTF; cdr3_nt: TGCGCCAGCGATTTCACAGGGTTTGGCTATGGCTACACCTTC
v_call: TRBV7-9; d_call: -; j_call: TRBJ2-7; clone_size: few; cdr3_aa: CASSPIREQYF; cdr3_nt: TGTGCCAGCAGCCCAATCAGGGAGCAGTACTTC
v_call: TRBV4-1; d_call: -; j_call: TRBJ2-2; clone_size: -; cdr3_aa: CASSQDVRGEAGELFF; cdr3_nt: TGCGCCAGCAGCCAAGATGTGCGGGGAGAGGCCGGGGAGCTGTTTTTT
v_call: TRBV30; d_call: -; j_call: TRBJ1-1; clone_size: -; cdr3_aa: CAWSGLAGTEAFF; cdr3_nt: TGTGCCTGGAGTGGGCTCGCTGGCACTGAAGCTTTCTTT
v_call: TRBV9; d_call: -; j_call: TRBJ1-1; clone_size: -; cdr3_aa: CASSVAANTEAFF; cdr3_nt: TGTGCCAGCAGCGTAGCAGCGAACACTGAAGCTTTCTTT
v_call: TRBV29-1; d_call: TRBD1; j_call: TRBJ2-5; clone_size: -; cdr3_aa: CSGFTGARETQYF; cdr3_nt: TGCAGCGGATTTACAGGGGCTAGGGAGACCCAGTACTTC
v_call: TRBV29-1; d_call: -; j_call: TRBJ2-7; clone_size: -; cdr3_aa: CSVEQSYEQYF; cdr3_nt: TGCAGCGTTGAACAGTCCTACGAGCAGTACTTC
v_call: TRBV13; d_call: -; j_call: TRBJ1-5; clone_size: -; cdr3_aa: CASSLGDQPQHF; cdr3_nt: TGTGCCAGCAGCTTAGGAGACCAGCCCCAGCATTTT
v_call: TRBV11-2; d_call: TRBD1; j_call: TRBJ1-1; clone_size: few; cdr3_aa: CATRTGNTEAFF; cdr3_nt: TGTGCCACCAGGACAGGGAACACTGAAGCTTTCTTT
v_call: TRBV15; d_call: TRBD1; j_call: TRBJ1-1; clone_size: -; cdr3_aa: CATGTGSNTEAFF; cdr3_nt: TGTGCCACCGGGACAGGGTCTAACACTGAAGCTTTCTTT
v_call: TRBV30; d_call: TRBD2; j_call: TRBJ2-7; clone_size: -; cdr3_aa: CAWSGLAGGYSYEQYF; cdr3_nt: TGTGCCTGGAGTGGGCTAGCGGGGGGCTACTCCTACGAGCAGTACTTC
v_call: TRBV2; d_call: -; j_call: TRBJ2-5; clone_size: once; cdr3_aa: CASSETPAWGETQYF; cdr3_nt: TGTGCCAGCAGTGAAACCCCGGCATGGGGAGAGACCCAGTACTTC
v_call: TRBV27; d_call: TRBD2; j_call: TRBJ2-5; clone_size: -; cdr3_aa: CASSGTSGETQYF; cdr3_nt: TGTGCCAGCAGCGGGACTAGCGGCGAGACCCAGTACTTC
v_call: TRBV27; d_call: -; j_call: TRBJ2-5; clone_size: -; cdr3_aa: CASSLSSAFQETQYF; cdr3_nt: TGTGCCAGCAGTTTATCTTCCGCATTCCAAGAGACCCAGTACTTC
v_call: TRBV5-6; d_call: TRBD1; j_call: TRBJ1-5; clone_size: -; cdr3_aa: CASSFKDRGGNQPQHF; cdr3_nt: TGTGCCAGCAGCTTCAAGGACAGGGGTGGCAATCAGCCCCAGCATTTT
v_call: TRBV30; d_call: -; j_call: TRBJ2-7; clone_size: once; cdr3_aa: CAWSDQGTAEQYF; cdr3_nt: TGTGCCTGGAGTGACCAGGGCACAGCGGAGCAGTACTTC
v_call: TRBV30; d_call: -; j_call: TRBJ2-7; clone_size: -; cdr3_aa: CAWSVQTYYEQYF; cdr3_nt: TGTGCCTGGAGTGTACAGACTTACTACGAGCAGTACTTC
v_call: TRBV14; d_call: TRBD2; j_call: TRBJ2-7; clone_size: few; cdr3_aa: CASSQDLAGVRYF; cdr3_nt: TGTGCCAGCAGCCAAGACCTAGCGGGGGTACGGTACTTC
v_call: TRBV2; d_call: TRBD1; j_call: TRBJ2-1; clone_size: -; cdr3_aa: CASRWDSPGQFF; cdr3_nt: TGTGCCAGCCGCTGGGACAGCCCGGGGCAGTTCTTC
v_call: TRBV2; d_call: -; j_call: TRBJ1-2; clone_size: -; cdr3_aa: CATQEAGNGYTF; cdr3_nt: TGTGCCACCCAGGAGGCAGGGAATGGCTACACCTTC
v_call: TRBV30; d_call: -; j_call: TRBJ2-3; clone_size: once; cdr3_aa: CAWSLAGSTDTQYF; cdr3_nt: TGTGCCTGGAGTCTGGCGGGTAGCACAGATACGCAGTATTTT
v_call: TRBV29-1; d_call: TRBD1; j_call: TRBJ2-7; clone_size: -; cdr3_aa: CSVVQGKQYF; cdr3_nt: TGCAGCGTAGTACAGGGGAAGCAGTACTTC
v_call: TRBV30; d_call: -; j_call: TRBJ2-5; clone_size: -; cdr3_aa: CAWRRWQDRQETQYF; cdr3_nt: TGTGCCTGGAGGAGGTGGCAGGACCGGCAAGAGACCCAGTACTTC
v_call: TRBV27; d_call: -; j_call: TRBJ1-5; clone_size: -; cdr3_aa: CASSSVGSGGQPQHF; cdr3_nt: TGTGCCAGCAGTTCTGTCGGCAGCGGCGGTCAGCCCCAGCATTTT